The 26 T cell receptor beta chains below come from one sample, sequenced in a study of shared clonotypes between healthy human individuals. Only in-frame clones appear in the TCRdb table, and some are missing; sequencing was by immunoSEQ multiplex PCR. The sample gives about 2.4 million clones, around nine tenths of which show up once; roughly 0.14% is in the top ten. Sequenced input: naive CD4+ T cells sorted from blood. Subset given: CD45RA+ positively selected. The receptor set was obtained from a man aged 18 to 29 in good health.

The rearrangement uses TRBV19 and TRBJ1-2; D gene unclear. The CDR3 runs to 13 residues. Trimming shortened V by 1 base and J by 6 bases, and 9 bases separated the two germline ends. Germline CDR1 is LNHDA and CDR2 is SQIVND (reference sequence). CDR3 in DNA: TGTGCCAGTAGTATAGCCCTTGCGGATGGCTACACCTTC. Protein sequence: CASSIALADGYTF. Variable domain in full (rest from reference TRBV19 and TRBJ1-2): DGGITQSPKYLFRKEGQNVTLSCEQNLNHDAMYWYRQDPGQGLRLIYYSQIVNDFQKGDIAEGYSVSREKKESFPLTVTSAQKNPTAFYLCASSIALADGYTFGSGTRLTVV.

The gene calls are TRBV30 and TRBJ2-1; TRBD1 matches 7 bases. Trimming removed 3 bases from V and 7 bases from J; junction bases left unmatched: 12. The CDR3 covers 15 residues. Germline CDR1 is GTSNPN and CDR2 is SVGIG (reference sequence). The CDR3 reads CAWRARQGIINEQFF. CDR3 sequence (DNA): TGTGCCTGGAGGGCCCGACAGGGAATTATAAATGAGCAGTTCTTC.

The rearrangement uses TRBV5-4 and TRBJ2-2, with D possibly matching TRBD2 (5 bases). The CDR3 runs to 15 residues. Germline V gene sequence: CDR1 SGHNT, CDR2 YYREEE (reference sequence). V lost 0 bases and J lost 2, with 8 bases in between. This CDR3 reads CASSLGTSNTGELFF. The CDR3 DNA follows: TGTGCCAGCAGCTTGGGGACTTCTAACACCGGGGAGCTGTTTTTT.

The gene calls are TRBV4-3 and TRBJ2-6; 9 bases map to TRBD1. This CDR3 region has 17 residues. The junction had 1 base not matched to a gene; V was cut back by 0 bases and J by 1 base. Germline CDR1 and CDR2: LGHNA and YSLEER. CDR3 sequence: CASSQEGQGSGANVLTF. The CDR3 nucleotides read TGCGCCAGCAGCCAAGAAGGACAGGGGTCTGGGGCCAACGTCCTGACTTTC.

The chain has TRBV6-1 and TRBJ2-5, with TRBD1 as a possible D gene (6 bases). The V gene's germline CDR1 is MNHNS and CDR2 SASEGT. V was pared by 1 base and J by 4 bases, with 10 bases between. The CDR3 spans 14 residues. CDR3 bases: TGTGCCAGCAGTGAAGGGGGGCCGCGAGAGACCCAGTACTTC. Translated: CASSEGGPRETQYF.

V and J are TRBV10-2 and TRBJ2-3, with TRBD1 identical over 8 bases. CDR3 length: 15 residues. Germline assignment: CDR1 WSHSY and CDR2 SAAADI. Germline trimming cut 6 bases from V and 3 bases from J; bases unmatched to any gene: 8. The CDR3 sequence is CASSQNGQGTDTQYF. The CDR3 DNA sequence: TGCGCCAGCAGCCAGAATGGACAGGGAACAGATACGCAGTATTTT.

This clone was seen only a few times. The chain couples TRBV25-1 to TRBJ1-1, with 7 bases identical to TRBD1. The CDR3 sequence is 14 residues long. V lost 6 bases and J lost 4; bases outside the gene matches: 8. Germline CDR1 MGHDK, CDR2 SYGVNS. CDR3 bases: TGTGCCAGCAGCGTCGACAGGGTAGTCACTGAAGCTTTCTTT. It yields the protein CASSVDRVVTEAFF.

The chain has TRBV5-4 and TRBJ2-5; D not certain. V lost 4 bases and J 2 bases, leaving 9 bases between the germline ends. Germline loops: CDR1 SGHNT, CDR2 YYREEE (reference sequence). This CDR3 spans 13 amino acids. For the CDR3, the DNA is TGTGCCAGCAGCCCGACGCAACAAGAGACCCAGTACTTC. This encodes CASSPTQQETQYF.

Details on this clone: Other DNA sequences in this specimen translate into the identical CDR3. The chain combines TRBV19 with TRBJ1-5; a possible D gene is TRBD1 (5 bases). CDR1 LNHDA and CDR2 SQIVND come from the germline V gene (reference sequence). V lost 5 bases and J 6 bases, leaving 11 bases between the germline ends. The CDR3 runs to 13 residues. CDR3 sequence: CASSPQGSQPQHF. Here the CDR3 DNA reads TGTGCCAGTAGTCCCCAGGGAAGTCAGCCCCAGCATTTT.

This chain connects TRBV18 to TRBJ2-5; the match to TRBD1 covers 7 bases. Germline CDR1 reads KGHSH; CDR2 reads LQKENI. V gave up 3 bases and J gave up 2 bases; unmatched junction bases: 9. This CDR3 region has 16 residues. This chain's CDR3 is CASSPIKSTGQETQYF. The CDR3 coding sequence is TGTGCCAGCTCACCCATCAAGTCGACAGGGCAAGAGACCCAGTACTTC. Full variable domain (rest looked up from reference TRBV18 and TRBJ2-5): NAGVMQNPRHLVRRRGQEARLRCSPMKGHSHVYWYRQLPEEGLKFMVYLQKENIIDESGMPKERFSAEFPKEGPSILRIQQVVRGDSAAYFCASSPIKSTGQETQYFGPGTRLLVL.

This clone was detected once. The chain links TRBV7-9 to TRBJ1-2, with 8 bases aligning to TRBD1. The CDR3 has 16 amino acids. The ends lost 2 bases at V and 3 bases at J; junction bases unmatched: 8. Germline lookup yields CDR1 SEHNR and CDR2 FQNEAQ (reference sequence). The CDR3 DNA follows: TGTGCCAGCAGCTTACTCCTCGACAGGGGAGACTATGGCTACACCTTC. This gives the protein CASSLLLDRGDYGYTF.

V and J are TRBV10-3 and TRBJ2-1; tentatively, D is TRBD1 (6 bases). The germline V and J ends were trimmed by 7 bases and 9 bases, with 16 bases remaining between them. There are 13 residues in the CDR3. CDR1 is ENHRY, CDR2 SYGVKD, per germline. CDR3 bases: TGTGCCATCAATCAGGGGAAGTATAGTGAGCAGTTCTTC. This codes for CAINQGKYSEQFF.

This chain's CDR3 is CASSLGDSPLEQYF. The CDR3 bases are TGCGCCAGCAGCTTGGGGGACAGCCCTCTGGAGCAGTACTTC. The rearrangement joins TRBV5-1 to TRBJ2-7; 7 nucleotides line up with TRBD1. The length of the CDR3 is 14 residues. Germline CDR1 and CDR2: SGHRS and YFSETQ. Germline trimming cut 0 bases from V and 7 bases from J; bases unmatched to any gene: 7. Full variable domain (rest looked up from reference TRBV5-1 and TRBJ2-7): KAGVTQTPRYLIKTRGQQVTLSCSPISGHRSVSWYQQTPGQGLQFLFEYFSETQRNKGNFPGRFSGRQFSNSRSEMNVSTLELGDSALYLCASSLGDSPLEQYFGPGTRLTVT.

CDR3 protein: CASSPQGANTEAFF. In DNA form, the CDR3 reads TGTGCCAGCAGCCCGCAGGGGGCCAACACTGAAGCTTTCTTT. The J gene is TRBJ1-1, the V gene TRBV7-2; 8 nucleotides match TRBD1. J gave up 2 bases and V 5 bases, and 4 bases lay outside the gene matches. The CDR3 length is 14 residues. Germline V CDR1 and CDR2: SGHTA, FQGNSA.

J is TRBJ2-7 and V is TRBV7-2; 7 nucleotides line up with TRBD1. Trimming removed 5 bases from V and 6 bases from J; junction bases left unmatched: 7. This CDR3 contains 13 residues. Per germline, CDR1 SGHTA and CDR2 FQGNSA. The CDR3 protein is CASSQTGSIEQYF. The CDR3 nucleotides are TGTGCCAGCAGCCAGACAGGGTCTATCGAGCAGTACTTC. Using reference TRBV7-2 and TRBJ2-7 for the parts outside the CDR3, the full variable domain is GAGVSQSPSNKVTEKGKDVELRCDPISGHTALYWYRQSLGQGLEFLIYFQGNSAPDKSGLPSDRFSAERTGGSVSTLTIQRTQQEDSAVYLCASSQTGSIEQYFGPGTRLTVT.

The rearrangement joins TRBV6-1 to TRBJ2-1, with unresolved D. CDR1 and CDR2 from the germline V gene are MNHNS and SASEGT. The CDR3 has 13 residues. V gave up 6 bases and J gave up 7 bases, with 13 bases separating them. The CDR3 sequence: CASRGAPGNEQFF. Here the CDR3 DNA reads TGTGCCAGCAGGGGTGCCCCCGGGAATGAGCAGTTCTTC.

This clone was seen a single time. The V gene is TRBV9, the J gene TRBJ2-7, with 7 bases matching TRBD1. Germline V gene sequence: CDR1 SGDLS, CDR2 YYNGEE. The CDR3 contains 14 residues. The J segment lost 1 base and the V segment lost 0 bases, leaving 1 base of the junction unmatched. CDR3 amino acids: CASSVADRSYEQYF. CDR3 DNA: TGTGCCAGCAGCGTAGCGGACAGGTCCTACGAGCAGTACTTC.

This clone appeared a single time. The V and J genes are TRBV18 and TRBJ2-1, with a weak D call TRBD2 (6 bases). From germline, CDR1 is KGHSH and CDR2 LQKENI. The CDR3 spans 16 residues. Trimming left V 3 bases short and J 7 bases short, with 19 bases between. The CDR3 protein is CASSPGVGGIVNEQFF. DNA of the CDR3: TGTGCCAGCTCACCCGGAGTTGGGGGGATTGTGAATGAGCAGTTCTTC.

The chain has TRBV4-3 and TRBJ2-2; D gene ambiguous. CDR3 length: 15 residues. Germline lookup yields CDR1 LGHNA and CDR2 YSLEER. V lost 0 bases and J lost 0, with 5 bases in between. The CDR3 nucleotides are TGCGCCAGCAGCCAAGAGGTAGCGAACACCGGGGAGCTGTTTTTT. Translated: CASSQEVANTGELFF.

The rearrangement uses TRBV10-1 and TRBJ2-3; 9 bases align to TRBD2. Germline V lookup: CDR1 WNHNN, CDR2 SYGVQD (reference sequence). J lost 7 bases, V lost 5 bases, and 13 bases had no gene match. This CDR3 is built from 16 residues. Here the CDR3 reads CASSRDLGTSRNTQYF. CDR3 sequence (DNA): TGCGCCAGCAGTCGGGATCTAGGGACTAGCCGAAATACGCAGTATTTT.

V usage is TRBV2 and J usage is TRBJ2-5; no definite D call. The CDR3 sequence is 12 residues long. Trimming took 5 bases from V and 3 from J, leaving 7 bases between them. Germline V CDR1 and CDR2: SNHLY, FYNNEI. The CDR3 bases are TGTGCCAGCAGTCTACGGGAAGAGACCCAGTACTTC. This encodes CASSLREETQYF.

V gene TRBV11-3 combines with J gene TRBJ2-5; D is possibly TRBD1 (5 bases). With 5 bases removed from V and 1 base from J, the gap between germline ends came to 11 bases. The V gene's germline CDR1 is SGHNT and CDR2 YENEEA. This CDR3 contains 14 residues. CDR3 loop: CASSQAQGQETQYF. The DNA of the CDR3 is TGTGCCAGCAGCCAAGCCCAGGGCCAAGAGACCCAGTACTTC. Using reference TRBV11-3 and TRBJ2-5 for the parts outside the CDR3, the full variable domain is EAGVVQSPRYKIIEKKQPVAFWCNPISGHNTLYWYLQNLGQGPELLIRYENEEAVDDSQLPKDRFSAERLKGVDSTLKIQPAELGDSAVYLCASSQAQGQETQYFGPGTRLLVL.

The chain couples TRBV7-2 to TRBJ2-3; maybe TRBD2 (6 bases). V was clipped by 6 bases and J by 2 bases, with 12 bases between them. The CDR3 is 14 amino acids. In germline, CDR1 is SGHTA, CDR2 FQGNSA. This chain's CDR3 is CASSDRRDTDTQYF. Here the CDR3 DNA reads TGTGCCAGCAGTGATAGGAGGGACACAGATACGCAGTATTTT.

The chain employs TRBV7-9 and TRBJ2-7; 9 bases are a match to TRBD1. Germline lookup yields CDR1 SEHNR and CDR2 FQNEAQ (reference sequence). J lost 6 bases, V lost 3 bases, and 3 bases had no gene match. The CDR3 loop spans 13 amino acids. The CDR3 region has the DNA TGTGCCAGCAGCTTTACAGGGGGCCGCGAGCAGTACTTC. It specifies CASSFTGGREQYF.

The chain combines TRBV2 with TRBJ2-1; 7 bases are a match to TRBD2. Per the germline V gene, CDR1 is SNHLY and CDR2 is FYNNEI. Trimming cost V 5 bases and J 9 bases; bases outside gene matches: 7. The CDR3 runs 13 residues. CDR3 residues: CASSSGLQVEQFF. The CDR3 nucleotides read TGTGCCAGCAGTTCGGGACTACAAGTTGAGCAGTTCTTC.

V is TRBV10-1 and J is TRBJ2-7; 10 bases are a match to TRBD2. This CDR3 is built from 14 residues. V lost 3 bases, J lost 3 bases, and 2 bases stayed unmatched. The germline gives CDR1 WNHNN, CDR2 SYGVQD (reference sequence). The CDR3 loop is CASSEASGSYEQYF. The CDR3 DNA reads TGCGCCAGCAGTGAAGCTAGCGGGAGCTACGAGCAGTACTTC.